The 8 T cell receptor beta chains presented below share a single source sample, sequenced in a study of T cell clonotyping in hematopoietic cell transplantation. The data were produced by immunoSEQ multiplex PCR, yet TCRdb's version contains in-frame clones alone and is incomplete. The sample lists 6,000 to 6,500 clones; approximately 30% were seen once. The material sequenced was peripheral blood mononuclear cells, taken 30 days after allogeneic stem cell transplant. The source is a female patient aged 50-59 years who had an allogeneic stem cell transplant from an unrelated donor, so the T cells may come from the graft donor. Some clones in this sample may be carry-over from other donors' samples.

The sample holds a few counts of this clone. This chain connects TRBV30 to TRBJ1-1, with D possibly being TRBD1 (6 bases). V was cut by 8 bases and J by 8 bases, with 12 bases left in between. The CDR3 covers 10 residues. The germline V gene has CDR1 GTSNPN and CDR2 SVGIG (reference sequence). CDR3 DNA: TGTGCCGGGGGGGCAGGAGAAGCTTTCTTT. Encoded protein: CAGGAGEAFF. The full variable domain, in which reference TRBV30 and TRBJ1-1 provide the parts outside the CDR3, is SQTIHQWPATLVQPVGSPLSLECTVEGTSNPNLYWYRQAAGRGLQLLFYSVGIGQISSEVPQNLSASRPQDRQFILSSKKLLLSDSGFYLCAGGAGEAFFGQGTRLTVV.

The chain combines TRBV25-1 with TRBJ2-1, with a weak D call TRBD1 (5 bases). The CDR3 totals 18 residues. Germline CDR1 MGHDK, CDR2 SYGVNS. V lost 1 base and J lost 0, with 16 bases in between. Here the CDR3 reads CASSEWITGFSSYNEQFF. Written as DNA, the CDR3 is TGTGCCAGCAGTGAATGGATTACAGGATTCAGCTCCTACAATGAGCAGTTCTTC.

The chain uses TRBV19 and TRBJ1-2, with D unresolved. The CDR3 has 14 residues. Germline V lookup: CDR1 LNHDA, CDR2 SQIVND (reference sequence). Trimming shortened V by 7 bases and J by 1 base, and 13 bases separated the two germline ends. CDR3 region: CASTPSALNYGYTF. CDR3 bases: TGTGCCAGTACTCCCTCGGCGCTTAACTATGGCTACACCTTC.

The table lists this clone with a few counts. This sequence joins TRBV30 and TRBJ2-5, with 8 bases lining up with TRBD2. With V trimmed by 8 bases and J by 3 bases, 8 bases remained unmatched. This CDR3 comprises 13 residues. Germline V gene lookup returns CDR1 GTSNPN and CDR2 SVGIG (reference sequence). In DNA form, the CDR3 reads TGTGCCGCCTCTAGCGGGCACAAAGAGACCCAGTACTTC. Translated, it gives CAASSGHKETQYF. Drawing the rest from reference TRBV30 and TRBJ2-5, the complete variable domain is SQTIHQWPATLVQPVGSPLSLECTVEGTSNPNLYWYRQAAGRGLQLLFYSVGIGQISSEVPQNLSASRPQDRQFILSSKKLLLSDSGFYLCAASSGHKETQYFGPGTRLLVL.

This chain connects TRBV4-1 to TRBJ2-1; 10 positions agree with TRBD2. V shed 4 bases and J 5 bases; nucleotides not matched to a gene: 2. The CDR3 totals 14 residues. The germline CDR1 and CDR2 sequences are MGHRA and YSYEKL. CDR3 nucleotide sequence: TGCGCCAGCAGCCTAAGCGGGAGGGACAATGAGCAGTTCTTC. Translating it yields CASSLSGRDNEQFF.

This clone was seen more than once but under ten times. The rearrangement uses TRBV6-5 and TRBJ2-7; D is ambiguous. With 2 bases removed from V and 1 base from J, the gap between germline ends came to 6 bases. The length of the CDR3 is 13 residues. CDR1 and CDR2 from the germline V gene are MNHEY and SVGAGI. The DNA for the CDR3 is TGTGCCAGCAGTTACCGGAGATCCTACGAGCAGTACTTC. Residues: CASSYRRSYEQYF.

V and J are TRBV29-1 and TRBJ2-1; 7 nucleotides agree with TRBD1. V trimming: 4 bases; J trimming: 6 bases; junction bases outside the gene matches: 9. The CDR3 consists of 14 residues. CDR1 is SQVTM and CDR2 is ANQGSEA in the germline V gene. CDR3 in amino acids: CSVASQGLGNEQFF. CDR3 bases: TGCAGCGTTGCTTCACAGGGGCTCGGCAATGAGCAGTTCTTC.

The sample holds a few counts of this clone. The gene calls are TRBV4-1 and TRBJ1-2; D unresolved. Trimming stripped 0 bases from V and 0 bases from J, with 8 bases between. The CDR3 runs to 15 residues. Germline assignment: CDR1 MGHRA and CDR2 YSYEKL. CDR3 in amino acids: CASSQDWGANYGYTF. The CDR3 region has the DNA TGCGCCAGCAGCCAAGATTGGGGAGCTAACTATGGCTACACCTTC.